The 19 T cell receptor beta chains reported below all come from one sample, sequenced in a study of metastatic and nonmetastatic thyroid tumors (dated by TCRdb to about 2020). The protocol used for the library was PCR. The instrument given in TCRdb is Illumina HiSeq 4000. The public reads were quality trimmed at Q25 with fastp and then assembled into clones with MiXCR by TCRdb, keeping productive beta chains. The sample has 20,000 to 25,000 clones on record, around 11% of them singletons. The top ten clones comprise about 7.3% of the sample. No treatment had been received by any patient before thyroid surgery. Sequencing was done on a sample of blood. These receptors all stem from a female donor with papillary thyroid cancer or a benign thyroid nodule (not recorded which). Some clones in this sample may be carry-over from other donors' samples.

This clone came up many times. The V call is TRBV7-3, the J call TRBJ2-1, with 9 bases identical to TRBD2. The junction had 6 bases not matched to a gene; V was cut back by 0 bases and J by 6 bases. Per germline, CDR1 SGHTA and CDR2 FQGTGA. This CDR3 contains 16 residues. CDR3 loop: CASSLTGTSRGNEQFF. The CDR3, as DNA: TGTGCCAGCAGCTTAACCGGGACTAGCCGGGGCAATGAGCAGTTCTTC.

This clone showed up many times. This chain's CDR3 is CASSQEPFSGNTIYF. The DNA for the CDR3 is TGCGCCAGCAGCCAAGAGCCGTTCTCTGGAAACACCATATATTTT. This chain uses TRBV4-1 with TRBJ1-3; no definite D call. This CDR3 region has 15 residues. Germline-derived CDR1 and CDR2 are MGHRA and YSYEKL. The V end lost 0 bases, the J end lost 0 bases, and 6 bases lay between the germline ends.

This clone was detected ten times or more. The chain couples TRBV4-3 to TRBJ2-7; D possibly uses TRBD1 or TRBD2 (6 bases each). The length of the CDR3 is 16 residues. V was cut by 4 bases and J by 0 bases, with 16 bases left in between. In germline, CDR1 is LGHNA, CDR2 YSLEER. The CDR3 DNA follows: TGCGCCAGCAGCCCCAAGGGGGGTGATTCCTCCTACGAGCAGTACTTC. Translating it yields CASSPKGGDSSYEQYF.

This clone came up many times. The rearrangement links TRBV11-1 to TRBJ2-1, with D unclear. CDR1 is SGHAT and CDR2 is FQDESV in the germline V gene (reference sequence). Between the trimmed V and J ends, which lost 5 bases and 0 bases, there was a span of 11 bases. This CDR3 comprises 15 residues. CDR3 in amino acids: CASSLGSSSYNEQFF. CDR3 nucleotide sequence: TGTGCCAGCAGCCTCGGGTCGAGCTCCTACAATGAGCAGTTCTTC. Using reference TRBV11-1 and TRBJ2-1 for the parts outside the CDR3, the full variable domain is EAEVAQSPRYKITEKSQAVAFWCDPISGHATLYWYRQILGQGPELLVQFQDESVVDDSQLPKDRFSAERLKGVDSTLKIQPAELGDSAMYLCASSLGSSSYNEQFFGPGTRLTVL.

As concerns this clone: This could be a read error, since a much larger clone is one nucleotide away. The chain couples TRBV7-7 to TRBJ2-5; 7 bases are a match to TRBD1. This CDR3 has 16 residues. CDR1 is SSHAT, CDR2 FNYEAQ, per germline (reference sequence). For the CDR3, the DNA is TGTGCTAGCAGCTTAACCCCGGGACAGATACAAGATACCCAGTACTTC. Encoded protein: CASSLTPGQIQDTQYF.

This chain joins TRBV7-2 and TRBJ2-5, with D possibly matching TRBD2 (7 bases). The CDR3 totals 14 residues. V was clipped by 3 bases and J by 5 bases, with 13 bases between them. Germline lookup yields CDR1 SGHTA and CDR2 FQGNSA. This CDR3 reads CASSFRGARETQYF. CDR3 sequence (DNA): TGTGCCAGCAGCTTTCGGGGGGCGCGGGAGACCCAGTACTTC.

This clone was seen a handful of times. DNA of the CDR3: TGTGCCAGCAGCCCGGACAGGCGTCGGAACGGGGAGCTGTTTTTT. Protein: CASSPDRRRNGELFF. V and J are TRBV27 and TRBJ2-2; 7 bases fit TRBD1. The CDR3 has 15 residues. The trim removed 6 bases at V and 7 bases at J, leaving 11 bases unmatched. The germline gives CDR1 MNHEY, CDR2 SMNVEV (reference sequence).

This clone was recorded a few times. In DNA, the CDR3 is TGTGCCAGCAGCAAACCGGGACTAGCGAGTGAGCAGTTCTTC. This codes for CASSKPGLASEQFF. The chain combines TRBV5-4 with TRBJ2-1, with 10 nucleotides matching TRBD2. V lost 4 bases and J lost 9; bases outside the gene matches: 7. CDR1 and CDR2 (germline): SGHNT, YYREEE (reference sequence). The CDR3 is made up of 14 amino acids.

Notes on this clone: The germline gene is not matched at one end of the junction; a read error may be the cause. The rearrangement joins TRBV28 to TRBJ1-1; D not certain. The CDR3 covers 12 residues. Per germline, CDR1 MDHEN and CDR2 SYDVKM. DNA for the CDR3: TGTGCCAGCAGTTTTGCGGGTTCAGGAGCTTTATTT. It is translated as CASSFAGSGALF.

At least ten counts were recorded for this clone. This chain joins TRBV20-1 and TRBJ1-6; maybe TRBD1 (6 bases). The germline CDR1 and CDR2 sequences are DFQATT and SNEGSKA (reference sequence). There are 14 residues in the CDR3. The V and J ends lost 3 bases and 7 bases respectively, with 13 bases between them. The CDR3 nucleotides read TGCAGTGCTAGTCAGGGGTCGCGGAATTCACCCCTCCACTTT. As protein: CSASQGSRNSPLHF.

The chain has TRBV15 and TRBJ2-2, with D unclear. Germline-derived CDR1 and CDR2 are LNHNV and YYDKDF (reference sequence). CDR3 length: 14 amino acids. V shed 1 base and J shed 1 base, with 4 bases lying between them. The CDR3 is CATSRGGNTGELFF. CDR3 DNA sequence: TGTGCCACCAGCAGAGGGGGGAACACCGGGGAGCTGTTTTTT. The full variable domain, rest sourced from reference TRBV15 and TRBJ2-2, is DAMVIQNPRYQVTQFGKPVTLSCSQTLNHNVMYWYQQKSSQAPKLLFHYYDKDFNNEADTPDNFQSRRPNTSFCFLDIRSPGLGDTAMYLCATSRGGNTGELFFGEGSRLTVL.

This clone was recorded only once. The chain combines TRBV5-1 with TRBJ2-3, with D possibly matching TRBD1 (5 bases). Germline CDR1 is SGHRS and CDR2 is YFSETQ. V was shortened by 0 bases and J by 3 bases, with 8 bases between the two germline ends. CDR3 size: 14 residues. CDR3 protein: CASSLGRATDTQYF. For the CDR3, the DNA is TGCGCCAGCAGCTTGGGCAGGGCGACAGATACGCAGTATTTT.

Many counts were recorded for this clone. This chain joins TRBV5-1 and TRBJ2-7, with D tentatively TRBD1 (6 bases). The CDR3 runs 13 residues. V lost 1 base, J lost 3 bases, and 8 bases lay in between. The germline gives CDR1 SGHRS, CDR2 YFSETQ. The CDR3 region has the DNA TGCGCCAGCAGCTTGATGGACAGCTACGAGCAGTACTTC. It codes for CASSLMDSYEQYF.

This clone was observed a few times. V and J are TRBV11-2 and TRBJ2-7, with a possible D match to TRBD2 (6 bases). The CDR3 has 16 amino acids. Trimming shortened V by 1 base and J by 4 bases, and 17 bases separated the two germline ends. Germline V gene lookup returns CDR1 SGHAT and CDR2 FQNNGV. The CDR3 reads CASSLGIWRGSYEQYF. The CDR3 region has the DNA TGTGCCAGCAGCTTAGGAATCTGGCGGGGCTCGTACGAGCAGTACTTC.

This clone was counted many times. J is TRBJ1-2 and V is TRBV29-1, with unresolved D. V was pared by 3 bases and J by 2 bases, with 7 bases between. Germline CDR1 is SQVTM and CDR2 is ANQGSEA. CDR3 length equals 12 residues. This CDR3 is CSVEQDNYGYTF. CDR3 nucleotides: TGCAGCGTTGAGCAGGACAACTATGGCTACACCTTC.

This clone was counted many times. This chain uses TRBV4-1 with TRBJ2-2, with a tentative D call TRBD2 (5 bases). The CDR3 is 15 residues long. Germline values: CDR1 MGHRA, CDR2 YSYEKL. The V end was cut by 6 bases, the J end by 4 bases, with 15 bases between. The chain's CDR3 is CASSLDGDPTGELFF. CDR3 coding DNA: TGCGCCAGCAGTCTAGACGGGGATCCCACCGGGGAGCTGTTTTTT.

There are many counts of this clone. The chain recombines TRBV7-9 with TRBJ1-1; 9 bases line up with TRBD1. Looked up from germline, CDR1 is SEHNR and CDR2 is FQNEAQ (reference sequence). The CDR3 has 14 amino acids. The junction had 4 bases not matched to a gene; V was cut back by 4 bases and J by 4 bases. CDR3 in DNA: TGTGCCAGCAGCTATGACAGGGGGACCACTGAAGCTTTCTTT. This sequence encodes CASSYDRGTTEAFF.

This clone was seen only a few times. The V gene is TRBV25-1, the J gene TRBJ2-3; no clear D gene. The V end was cut by 4 bases, the J end by 3 bases, with 20 bases between. Germline assignment: CDR1 MGHDK and CDR2 SYGVNS. The length of the CDR3 is 17 residues. The DNA of the CDR3 is TGTGCCAGCAGTGGATACCTCGGATGGTTGAGGACAGATACGCAGTATTTT. It specifies CASSGYLGWLRTDTQYF.

This clone showed up many times. The chain couples TRBV4-2 to TRBJ2-1; possible D gene TRBD2, 6 bases. Germline V gene lookup returns CDR1 LGHNA and CDR2 YNFKEQ. Trimming took off 4 bases at V and 0 bases at J, with 10 bases between the two ends. This CDR3 comprises 15 residues. The CDR3 protein is CASSPAGSSYNEQFF. The CDR3 DNA is TGTGCCAGCAGCCCTGCCGGGAGCTCCTACAATGAGCAGTTCTTC.